This TCR beta chain derives from a study of Graves' ophthalmopathy and Graves' hyperthyroidism. CDR3 regions of TCR beta were amplified from RNA transcripts. A first-round RT-PCR used HTBI primers, followed by a second-round multiplex PCR. TCRdb itself ran the multiplex PCR reads through MiXCR, one entry per CDR3 protein. This sample has 600,000 to 700,000 distinct CDR3 sequences, with roughly 41% found just once. Points from the study as a whole: A model built from 13 signatures distinguished ophthalmopathy from stable hyperthyroidism with about 86% sensitivity and around 78% specificity.

The CDR3 contains 16 residues. V dropped 0 bases and J dropped 2; count of bases not matched to a gene: 8. Germline CDR1 reads SQVTM; CDR2 reads ANQGSEA. A note on this clonotype: Antigen specificity is unknown.

Ophthalmopathy was moderately-to-severely active, CAS at least 3, NOSPECS at least 4, lasting under 3 months. Clinicians made diagnoses from clinical symptoms, serum thyroxine, TRAb, thyroid ultrasound and orbital computed tomography. The source of the PBMCs was roughly 10 ml of fresh peripheral blood. The chain is built from TRBV29-1 and TRBJ1-2; 8 nucleotides match TRBD1. Material: peripheral blood. The TCR originated in an adult man with Graves' ophthalmopathy. The CDR3 DNA is TGCAGCGTTGAAGATGAAAGGACAGGGACCAACTATGGCTACACCTTC. Its protein is CSVEDERTGTNYGYTF.